The following is a TCR beta chain sequence with its context. This CDR3 has 16 amino acids. Germline V gene data show CDR1 as SGHVS and CDR2 as FNYEAQ. V lost 0 bases, J lost 2 bases, and 12 bases lay in between. These data come from a study of blood T cell repertoires in COVID-19. As for the study in general: PBMCs, B-cell-depleted T cells, or T cells provided the cDNA or gDNA that made up the material.

Original data processing: Reference gene primer amplification in the assay estimated nucleated cell counts. Measured with immunoSEQ multiplex PCR; TCRdb has only the in-frame clones, and not every one. V, J and clone size reflect that table, while D and trimming were determined from the DNA. The sample contains about 400,000 clones, under 90% of which appear only once. The study recruited people aged 18 to 89 years across about 25 US areas. V gene TRBV7-6 combines with J gene TRBJ2-3; D perhaps matches TRBD2 (6 bases). The sample comprised PBMCs or T cells enriched from blood (not recorded which). The receptor was derived from a woman aged 25 to 39 who had recovered from COVID-19. The CDR3 loop is CASSLAQAGYTDTQYF. CDR3 DNA: TGTGCCAGCAGCTTAGCCCAGGCGGGGTACACAGATACGCAGTATTTT.